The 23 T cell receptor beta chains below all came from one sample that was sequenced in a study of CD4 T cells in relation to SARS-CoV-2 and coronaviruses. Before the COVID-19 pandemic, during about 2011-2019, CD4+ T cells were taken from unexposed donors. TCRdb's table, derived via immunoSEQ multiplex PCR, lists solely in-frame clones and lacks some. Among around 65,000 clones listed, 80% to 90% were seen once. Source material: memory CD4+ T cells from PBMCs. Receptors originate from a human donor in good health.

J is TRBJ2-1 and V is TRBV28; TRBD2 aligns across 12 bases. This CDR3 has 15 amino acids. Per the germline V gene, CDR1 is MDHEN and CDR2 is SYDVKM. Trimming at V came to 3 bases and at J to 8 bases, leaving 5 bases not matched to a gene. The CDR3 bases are TGTGCCAGCAGTTTCCTAGCGGGAGGGTCCGATGAGCAGTTCTTC. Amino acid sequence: CASSFLAGGSDEQFF.

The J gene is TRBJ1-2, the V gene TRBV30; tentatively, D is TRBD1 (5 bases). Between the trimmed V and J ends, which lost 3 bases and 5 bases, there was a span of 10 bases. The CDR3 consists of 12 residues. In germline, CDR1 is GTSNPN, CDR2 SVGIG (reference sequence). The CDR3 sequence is CAWRLGEYGYTF. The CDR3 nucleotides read TGTGCCTGGAGACTAGGGGAATATGGCTACACCTTC.

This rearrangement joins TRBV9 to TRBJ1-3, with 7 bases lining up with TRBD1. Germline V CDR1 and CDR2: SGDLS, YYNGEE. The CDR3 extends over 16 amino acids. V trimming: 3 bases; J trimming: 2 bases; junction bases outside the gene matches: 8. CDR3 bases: TGTGCCAGCAGCGCCCGAGGACAGGCCCCTGGAAACACCATATATTTT. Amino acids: CASSARGQAPGNTIYF.

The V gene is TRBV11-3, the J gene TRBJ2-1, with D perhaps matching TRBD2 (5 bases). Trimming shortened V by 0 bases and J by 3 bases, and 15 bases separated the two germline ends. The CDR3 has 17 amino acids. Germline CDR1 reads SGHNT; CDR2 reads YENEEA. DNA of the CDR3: TGTGCCAGCAGCTTAGATTCAATGACTGGGAGCTACAATGAGCAGTTCTTC. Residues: CASSLDSMTGSYNEQFF.

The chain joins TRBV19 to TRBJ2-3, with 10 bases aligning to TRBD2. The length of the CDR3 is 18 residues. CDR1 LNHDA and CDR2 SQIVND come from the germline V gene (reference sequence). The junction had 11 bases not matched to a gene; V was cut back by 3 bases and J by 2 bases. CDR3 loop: CASSIWGLATEATDTQYF. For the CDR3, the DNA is TGTGCCAGTAGTATTTGGGGACTAGCGACAGAAGCCACAGATACGCAGTATTTT.

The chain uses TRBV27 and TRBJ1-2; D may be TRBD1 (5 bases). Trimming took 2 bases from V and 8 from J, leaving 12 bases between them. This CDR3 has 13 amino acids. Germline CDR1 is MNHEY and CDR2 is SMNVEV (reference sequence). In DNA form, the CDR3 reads TGTGCCAGCAGTTTACAGGCAGGGCTGGGCTACACCTTC. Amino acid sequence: CASSLQAGLGYTF.

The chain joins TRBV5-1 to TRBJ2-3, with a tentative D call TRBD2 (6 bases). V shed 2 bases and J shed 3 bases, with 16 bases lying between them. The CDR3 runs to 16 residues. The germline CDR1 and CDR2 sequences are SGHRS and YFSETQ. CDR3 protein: CASSFLTGGRTDTQYF. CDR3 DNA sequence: TGCGCCAGCAGCTTCCTCACTGGAGGGCGTACAGATACGCAGTATTTT. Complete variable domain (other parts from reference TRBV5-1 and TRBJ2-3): KAGVTQTPRYLIKTRGQQVTLSCSPISGHRSVSWYQQTPGQGLQFLFEYFSETQRNKGNFPGRFSGRQFSNSRSEMNVSTLELGDSALYLCASSFLTGGRTDTQYFGPGTRLTVL.

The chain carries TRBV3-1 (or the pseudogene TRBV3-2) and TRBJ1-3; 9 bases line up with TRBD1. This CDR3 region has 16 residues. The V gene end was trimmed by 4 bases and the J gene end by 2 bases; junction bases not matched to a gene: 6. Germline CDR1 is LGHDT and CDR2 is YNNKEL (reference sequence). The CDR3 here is CASSRLRDRAGNTIYF. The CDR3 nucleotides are TGTGCCAGCAGCCGCCTCCGGGACAGGGCTGGAAACACCATATATTTT.

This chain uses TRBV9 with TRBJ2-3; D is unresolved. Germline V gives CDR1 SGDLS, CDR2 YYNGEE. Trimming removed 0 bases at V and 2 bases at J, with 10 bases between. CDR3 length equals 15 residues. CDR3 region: CASSVDGYLTDTQYF. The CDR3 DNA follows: TGTGCCAGCAGCGTAGACGGGTACCTCACAGATACGCAGTATTTT.

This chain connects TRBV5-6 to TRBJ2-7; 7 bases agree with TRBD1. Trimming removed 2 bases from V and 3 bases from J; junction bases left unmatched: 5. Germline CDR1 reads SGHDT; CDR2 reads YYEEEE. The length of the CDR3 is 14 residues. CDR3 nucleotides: TGTGCCAGCAGCTTCGGGACAGTAAACTACGAGCAGTACTTC. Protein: CASSFGTVNYEQYF.

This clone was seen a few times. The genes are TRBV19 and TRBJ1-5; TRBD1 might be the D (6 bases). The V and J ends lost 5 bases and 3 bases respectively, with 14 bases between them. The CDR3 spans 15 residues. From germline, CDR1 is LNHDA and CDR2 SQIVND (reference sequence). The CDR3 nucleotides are TGTGCCAGTAGTCCTGGGACAAGCTTCAATCAGCCCCAGCATTTT. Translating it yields CASSPGTSFNQPQHF.

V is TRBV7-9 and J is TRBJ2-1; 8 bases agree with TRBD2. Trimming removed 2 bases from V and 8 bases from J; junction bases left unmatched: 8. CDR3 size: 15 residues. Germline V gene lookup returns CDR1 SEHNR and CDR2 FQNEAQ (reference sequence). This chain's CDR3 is CASSLRAGVRDEQFF. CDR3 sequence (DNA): TGTGCCAGCAGCTTACGAGCGGGAGTTAGGGATGAGCAGTTCTTC.

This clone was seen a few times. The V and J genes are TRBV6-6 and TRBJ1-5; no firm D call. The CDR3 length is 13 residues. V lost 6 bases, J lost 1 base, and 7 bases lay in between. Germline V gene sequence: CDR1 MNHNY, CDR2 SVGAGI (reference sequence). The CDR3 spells CASRVDSNQPQHF. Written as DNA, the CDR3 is TGTGCCAGCAGAGTGGACAGCAATCAGCCCCAGCATTTT.

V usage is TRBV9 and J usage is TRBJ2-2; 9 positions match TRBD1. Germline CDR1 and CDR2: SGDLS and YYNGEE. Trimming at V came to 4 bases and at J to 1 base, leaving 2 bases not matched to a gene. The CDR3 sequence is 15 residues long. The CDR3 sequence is CASSPGQGNTGELFF. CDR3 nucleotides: TGTGCCAGCAGCCCGGGACAGGGGAACACCGGGGAGCTGTTTTTT. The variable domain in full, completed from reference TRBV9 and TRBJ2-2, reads DSGVTQTPKHLITATGQRVTLRCSPRSGDLSVYWYQQSLDQGLQFLIQYYNGEERAKGNILERFSAQQFPDLHSELNLSSLELGDSALYFCASSPGQGNTGELFFGEGSRLTVL.

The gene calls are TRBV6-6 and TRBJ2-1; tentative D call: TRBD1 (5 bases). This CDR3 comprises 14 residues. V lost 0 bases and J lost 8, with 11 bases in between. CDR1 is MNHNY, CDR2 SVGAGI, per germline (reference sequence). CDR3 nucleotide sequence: TGTGCCAGCAGTTACTCCAGACAGACGGATGAGCAGTTCTTC. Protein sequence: CASSYSRQTDEQFF.

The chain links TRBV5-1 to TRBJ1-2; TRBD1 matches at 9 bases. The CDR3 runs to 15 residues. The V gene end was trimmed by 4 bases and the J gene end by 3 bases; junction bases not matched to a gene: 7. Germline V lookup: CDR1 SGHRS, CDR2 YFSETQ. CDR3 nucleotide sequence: TGCGCCAGCAGCGCGGGACAGGGAAGCTACTATGGCTACACCTTC. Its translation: CASSAGQGSYYGYTF.

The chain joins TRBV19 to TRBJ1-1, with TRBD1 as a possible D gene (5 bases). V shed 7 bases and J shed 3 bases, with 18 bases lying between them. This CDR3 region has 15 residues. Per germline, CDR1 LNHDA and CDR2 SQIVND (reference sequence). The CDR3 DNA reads TGTGCCAGTACGCCTATGGGGCAACCAGACACTGAAGCTTTCTTT. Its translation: CASTPMGQPDTEAFF.

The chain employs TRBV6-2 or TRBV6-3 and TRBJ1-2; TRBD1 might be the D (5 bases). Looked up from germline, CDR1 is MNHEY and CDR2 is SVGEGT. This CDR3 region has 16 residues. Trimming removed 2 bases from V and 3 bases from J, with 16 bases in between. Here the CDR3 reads CASSYPRSGGDYGYTF. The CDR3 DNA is TGTGCCAGCAGTTACCCCCGCTCGGGGGGGGACTATGGCTACACCTTC.

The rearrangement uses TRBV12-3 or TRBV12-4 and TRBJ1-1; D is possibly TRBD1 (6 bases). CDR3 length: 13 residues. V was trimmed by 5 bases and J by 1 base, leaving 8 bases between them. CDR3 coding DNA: TGTGCCAGCAGTAGCAGGGGGAACACTGAAGCTTTCTTT. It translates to CASSSRGNTEAFF.

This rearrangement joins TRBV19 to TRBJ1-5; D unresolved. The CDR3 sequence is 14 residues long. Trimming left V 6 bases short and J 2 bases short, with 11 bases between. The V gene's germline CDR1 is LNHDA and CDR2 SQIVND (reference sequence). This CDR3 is CASRPLGGNQPQHF. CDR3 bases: TGTGCCAGTAGGCCCCTCGGGGGCAATCAGCCCCAGCATTTT.

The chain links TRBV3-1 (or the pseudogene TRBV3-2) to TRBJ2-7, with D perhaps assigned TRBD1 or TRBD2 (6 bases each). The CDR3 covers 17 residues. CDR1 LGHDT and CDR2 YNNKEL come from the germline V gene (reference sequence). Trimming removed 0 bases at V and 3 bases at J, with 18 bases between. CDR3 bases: TGTGCCAGCAGCCAAGACCAGTTACAGGGACTCTACTACGAGCAGTACTTC. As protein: CASSQDQLQGLYYEQYF.

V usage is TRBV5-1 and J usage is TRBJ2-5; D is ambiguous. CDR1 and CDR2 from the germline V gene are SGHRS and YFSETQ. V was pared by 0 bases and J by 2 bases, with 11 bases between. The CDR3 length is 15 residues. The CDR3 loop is CASSLGRALQETQYF. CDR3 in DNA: TGCGCCAGCAGCTTGGGACGGGCCCTTCAAGAGACCCAGTACTTC.

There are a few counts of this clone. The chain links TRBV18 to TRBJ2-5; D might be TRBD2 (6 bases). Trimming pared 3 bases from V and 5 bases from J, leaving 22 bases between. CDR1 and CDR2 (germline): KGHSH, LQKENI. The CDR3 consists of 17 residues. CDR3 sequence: CASSPSNLFLEGETQYF. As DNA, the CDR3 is TGTGCCAGCTCACCTAGCAACCTTTTTCTGGAGGGGGAGACCCAGTACTTC.